Here is one T cell receptor (beta chain) with its context. The antigen remains undetermined. This sample stems from a study of CD8 T cells in ankylosing spondylitis. One entry per CDR3 protein, called by TCRdb with MiXCR from the 5' RACE reads. This table has about 440,000 distinct CDR3 sequences, approximately 17% appearing once. Study-wide points: There was reportedly significant enrichment of clones that were disease-linked in matched ankylosing spondylitis synovial fluid. Disease-linked clones displayed a CD8+ phenotype and appeared relatively rarely in peripheral blood. A number of the motif variants had already been described in reactive arthritis synovial fluid and blood. There was a TCR beta motif, made of eight highly homologous variants, that appeared characteristic of ankylosing spondylitis blood.

The CDR3 runs to 15 residues. V shed 5 bases and J 4 bases; nucleotides not matched to a gene: 9. Germline values: CDR1 SEHNR, CDR2 FQNEAQ (reference sequence). Sequenced sample: blood, either unsorted or a sorted T cell fraction (not recorded which). The chain employs TRBV7-9 and TRBJ2-7; 9 bases line up with TRBD2. The sequence came from a male donor with ankylosing spondylitis. The CDR3 is CASSHGTSSRYEQYF. CDR3 in DNA: TGTGCCAGCAGCCACGGGACTAGCTCACGTTACGAGCAGTACTTC.